The entry below gives a single TCR beta chain sequence along with its context. Its antigen is unidentified. V shed 7 bases, J shed 2 bases, and the junction held 7 bases outside the gene matches. Germline V gives CDR1 MNHEY, CDR2 SVGEGT. The CDR3 totals 17 residues. The Oncomine TCR Beta short-read assay sequenced DNA from cultured CD4+ T cells. Genomic DNA was isolated from CD4+ T cells that had been cultured. TCRdb passed the PCR reads through MiXCR, listing each CDR3 protein once. The table shows about 24,000 distinct CDR3 sequences, with 40% to 50% occurring only once. This sample was taken from a study of vaccination and CD4 T cells after COVID-19. Study information: Each control was exposed to a CEFX pool, an HIV-1 Nef pool, or no peptide at all. Study-wide results and limits: Reactive clonotype counts went from median 21 after infection to a few dozen after vaccination, nonsignificantly.

As for time point: late sampling 161 to 241 days after vaccination in three convalescent patients. Sample treatment: roughly 11-day PBMC culture with coronavirus spike peptide pools or control peptides (ViraFEST assay). Via ViraFEST, peptide pools expanded antigen-specific T cells before TCR sequencing. J is TRBJ2-1 and V is TRBV6-2 or TRBV6-3; 14 bases agree with TRBD2. This receptor was obtained from a human donor who had recovered from COVID-19. The sample here was CD4+ T cells from blood, cultured in vitro, taken about 7 months after SARS-CoV-2 vaccination. The CDR3, as DNA: TGTGCCAGCACCCTAGCGACTAGCGGGAGGGCCTACAATGAGCAGTTCTTC. It specifies CASTLATSGRAYNEQFF.